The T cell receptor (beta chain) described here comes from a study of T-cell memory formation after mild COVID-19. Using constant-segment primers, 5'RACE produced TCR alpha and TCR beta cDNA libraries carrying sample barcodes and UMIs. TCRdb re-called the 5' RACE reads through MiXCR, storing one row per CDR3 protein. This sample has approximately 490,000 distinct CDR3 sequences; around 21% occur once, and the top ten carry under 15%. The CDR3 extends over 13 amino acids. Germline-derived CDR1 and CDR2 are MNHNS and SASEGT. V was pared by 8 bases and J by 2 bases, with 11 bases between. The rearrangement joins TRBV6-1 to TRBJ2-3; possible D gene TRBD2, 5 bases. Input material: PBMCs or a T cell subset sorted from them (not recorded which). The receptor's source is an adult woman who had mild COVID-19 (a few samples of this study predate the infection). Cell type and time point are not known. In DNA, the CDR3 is TGTGCCAGCTCGTCGGGGAACACAGATACGCAGTATTTT. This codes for CASSSGNTDTQYF.